What follows is one T cell receptor (beta chain) and its context. This clone was seen a single time. Its recognized antigen is unknown. Nothing much larger sits one base from this clone, and base qualities are not available. The sample comes from a study of blood T cell repertoires in COVID-19 (dated by TCRdb to between 2020 and 2021). Regarding the complete study: Collaborator samples came from the United States, Italy and Spain and covered acute and convalescent phases of COVID-19. The prospective study material was composed of cDNA or gDNA derived from T cells, B-cell-depleted T cells, or PBMCs. Subjects who had been exposed to COVID-19, were actively infected with it, or had recovered from it provided the deeply sampled blood TCRbeta repertoires that made up the dataset. The repertoires were made available in a free public database intended to serve as a resource for research on the immune response to SARS-CoV-2. Samples were obtained from the ongoing ImmuneRACE study (first 160 participants) and from 1,254 subjects provided by 6 global collaborators. Nearly every sample came with metadata listing a de-identified subject ID, COVID-19 status, age in years and sex. Where available, HLA class I and class II types were taken from metadata supplied by the sample provider and were not determined by assay-based typing.

The CDR3 runs 11 residues from the cysteine to the phenylalanine. Just CDR3 DNA is preserved here, 33 bases in frame from base 1. Via the germline V gene (reference sequence), CDR1 is PRHDT and CDR2 FYEKMQ. Trimming removed 8 bases from V and 5 bases from J; the gene matches leave 2 bases unexplained. Whole blood was collected in K2EDTA tubes by collaborating institutions according to the institutions' own protocols. For TCRbeta analysis, collaborator samples were shipped as frozen whole blood, as isolated PBMCs, or as DNA extracted from either sample type. The immunoSEQ Assay, a bias-controlled multiplex PCR, was used to amplify TCRbeta CDR3 regions from genomic DNA. As for how the authors treated the data: Nucleated cell counts per sample were estimated from amplification of reference gene primers within the assay. To quantify the absolute abundance of each unique TCRbeta CDR3 rearrangement, sequence reads were collapsed and filtered. For each sample, productive Simpson clonality was calculated by taking the square root of Simpson's diversity index across productive rearrangements. This is the immuneACCESS table as TCRdb keeps it, with only in-frame sequences that have V and J called. A part of the clones is gone; compared with another copy, unresolved V genes explain less than half, and the rest is unexplained. Clone size and the V and J calls come from that table; the DNA yielded D and trimming. This sample is represented by approximately 200,000 clones; 70% to 90% of them were singletons. The biggest ten clones account for roughly 9.8% of the sample.

Broad study findings and their caveats: The amount of clinical and demographic metadata varied by source and participant and was provided uncurated.

The receptor was isolated from a human donor with active or convalescent COVID-19. The donor label of this sample is uncertain. The sample was peripheral blood. The chain couples TRBV13 to TRBJ2-7; TRBD1 aligns with 8 central bases. The nucleotide sequence reads TGTGCCAGCGACAGGGGTGACGAGCAGTACTTC. Its translation is CASDRGDEQYF.